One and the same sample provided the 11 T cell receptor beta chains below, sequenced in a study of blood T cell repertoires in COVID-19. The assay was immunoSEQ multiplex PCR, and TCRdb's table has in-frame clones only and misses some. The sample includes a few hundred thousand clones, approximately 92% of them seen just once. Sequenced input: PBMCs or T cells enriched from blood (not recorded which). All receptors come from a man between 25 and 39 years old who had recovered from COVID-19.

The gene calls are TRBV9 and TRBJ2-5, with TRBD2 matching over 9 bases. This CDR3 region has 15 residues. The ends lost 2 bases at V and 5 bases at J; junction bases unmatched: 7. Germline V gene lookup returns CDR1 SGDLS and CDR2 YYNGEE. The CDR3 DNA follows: TGTGCCAGCAGCGTGGCGGGAGGGCCTTGGGAGACCCAGTACTTC. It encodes CASSVAGGPWETQYF.

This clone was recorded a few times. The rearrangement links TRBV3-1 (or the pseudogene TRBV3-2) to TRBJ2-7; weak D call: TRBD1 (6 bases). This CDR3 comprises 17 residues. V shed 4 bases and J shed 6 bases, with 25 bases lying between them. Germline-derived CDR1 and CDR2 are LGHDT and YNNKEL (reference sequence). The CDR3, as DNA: TGTGCCAGCAGCCTTATCAAGGACAGACGGCCCCTTCCCGAGCAGTACTTC. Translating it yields CASSLIKDRRPLPEQYF.

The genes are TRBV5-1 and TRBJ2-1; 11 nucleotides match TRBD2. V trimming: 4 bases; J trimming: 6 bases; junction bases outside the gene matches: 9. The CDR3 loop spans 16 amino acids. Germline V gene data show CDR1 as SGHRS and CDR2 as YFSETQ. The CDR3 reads CASSPTSGSGLNEQFF. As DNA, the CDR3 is TGCGCCAGCAGCCCTACTAGCGGGAGTGGCCTCAATGAGCAGTTCTTC. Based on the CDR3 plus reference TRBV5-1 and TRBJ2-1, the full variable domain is KAGVTQTPRYLIKTRGQQVTLSCSPISGHRSVSWYQQTPGQGLQFLFEYFSETQRNKGNFPGRFSGRQFSNSRSEMNVSTLELGDSALYLCASSPTSGSGLNEQFFGPGTRLTVL.

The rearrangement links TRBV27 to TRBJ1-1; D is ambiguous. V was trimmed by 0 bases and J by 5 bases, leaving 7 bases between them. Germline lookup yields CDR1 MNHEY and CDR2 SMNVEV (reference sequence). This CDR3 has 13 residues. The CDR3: CASSLSYGTEAFF. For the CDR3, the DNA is TGTGCCAGCAGTTTATCTTACGGGACTGAAGCTTTCTTT.

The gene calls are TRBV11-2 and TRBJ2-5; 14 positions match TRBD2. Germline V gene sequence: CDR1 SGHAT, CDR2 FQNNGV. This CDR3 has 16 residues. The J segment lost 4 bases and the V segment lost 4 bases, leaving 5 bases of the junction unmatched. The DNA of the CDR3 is TGTGCCAGCAGCTGGGGACTAGCGGGAGTGGGAGAGACCCAGTACTTC. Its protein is CASSWGLAGVGETQYF.

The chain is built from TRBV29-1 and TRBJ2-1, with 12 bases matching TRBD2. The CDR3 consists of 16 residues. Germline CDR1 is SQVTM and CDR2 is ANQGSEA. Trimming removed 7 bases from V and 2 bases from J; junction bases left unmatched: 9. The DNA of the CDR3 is TGCAGCGGCTACCATTCTAGCGGGAGGGCCTACAATGAGCAGTTCTTC. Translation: CSGYHSSGRAYNEQFF.

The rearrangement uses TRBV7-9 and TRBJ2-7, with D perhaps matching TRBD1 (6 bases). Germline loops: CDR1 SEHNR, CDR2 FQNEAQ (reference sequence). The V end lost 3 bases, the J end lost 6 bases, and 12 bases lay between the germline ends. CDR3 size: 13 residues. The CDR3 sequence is CASSLTGSLEQYF. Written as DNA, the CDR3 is TGTGCCAGCAGCTTGACAGGCTCCCTCGAGCAGTACTTC.

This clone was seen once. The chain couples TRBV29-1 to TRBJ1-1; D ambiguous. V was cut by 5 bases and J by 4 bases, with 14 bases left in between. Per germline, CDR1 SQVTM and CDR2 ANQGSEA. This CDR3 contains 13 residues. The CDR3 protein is CSVFGETGTEAFF. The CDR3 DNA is TGCAGCGTTTTTGGTGAAACTGGCACTGAAGCTTTCTTT.

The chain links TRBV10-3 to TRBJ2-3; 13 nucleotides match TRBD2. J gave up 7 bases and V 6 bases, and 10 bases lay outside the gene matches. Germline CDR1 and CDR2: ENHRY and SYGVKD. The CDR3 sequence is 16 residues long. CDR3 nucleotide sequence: TGTGCCATCAGGCCCGGACTAGCGGGAGTTTCATATACGCAGTATTTT. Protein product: CAIRPGLAGVSYTQYF.

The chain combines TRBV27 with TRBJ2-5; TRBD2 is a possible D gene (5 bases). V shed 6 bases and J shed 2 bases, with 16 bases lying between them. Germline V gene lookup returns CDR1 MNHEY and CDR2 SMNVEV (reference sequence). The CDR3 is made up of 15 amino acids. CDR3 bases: TGTGCCAGCAGCCCGTTGGGAGCGGTTCAAGAGACCCAGTACTTC. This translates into CASSPLGAVQETQYF.

DNA of the CDR3: TGTGCCTGGACCACAGGTTCCGCCTACGAGCAGTACTTC. Translating gives CAWTTGSAYEQYF. The V gene is TRBV30, the J gene TRBJ2-7; D is possibly TRBD1 (5 bases). The V end was cut by 4 bases, the J end by 2 bases, with 12 bases between. Germline CDR1 is GTSNPN and CDR2 is SVGIG (reference sequence). The CDR3 runs to 13 residues.